This T cell receptor beta chain derives from a study of T-cell reconstitution after alpha-beta-depleted transplantation in children. This clonotype was observed many times. The germline gives CDR1 SGHDT, CDR2 YYEEEE. V was clipped by 3 bases and J by 6 bases, with 16 bases between them. This CDR3 comprises 16 residues. Unique molecular identifiers were used in preparing the TCRbeta library. MiXCR, applied by TCRdb to the PCR reads, yields one record per CDR3 protein. The sample lists roughly 590,000 distinct CDR3 sequences, 16% occurring once. This specimen consisted of PBMCs from the stem cell graft donor, obtained from the stem cell graft. This TCR was sampled from a human donor who donated a stem cell graft to a child with acute myeloid leukemia. The chain has TRBV5-6 and TRBJ1-6, with a weak D call TRBD1 (5 bases). This CDR3 reads CASSSQPGRVNSPLHF. The CDR3 DNA sequence: TGTGCCAGCAGCTCCCAACCGGGCAGGGTTAATTCACCCCTCCACTTT. Supplemented by reference TRBV5-6 and TRBJ1-6, the full variable domain reads DAGVTQSPTHLIKTRGQQVTLRCSPKSGHDTVSWYQQALGQGPQFIFQYYEEEERQRGNFPDRFSGHQFPNYSSELNVNALLLGDSALYLCASSSQPGRVNSPLHFGNGTRLTVT.